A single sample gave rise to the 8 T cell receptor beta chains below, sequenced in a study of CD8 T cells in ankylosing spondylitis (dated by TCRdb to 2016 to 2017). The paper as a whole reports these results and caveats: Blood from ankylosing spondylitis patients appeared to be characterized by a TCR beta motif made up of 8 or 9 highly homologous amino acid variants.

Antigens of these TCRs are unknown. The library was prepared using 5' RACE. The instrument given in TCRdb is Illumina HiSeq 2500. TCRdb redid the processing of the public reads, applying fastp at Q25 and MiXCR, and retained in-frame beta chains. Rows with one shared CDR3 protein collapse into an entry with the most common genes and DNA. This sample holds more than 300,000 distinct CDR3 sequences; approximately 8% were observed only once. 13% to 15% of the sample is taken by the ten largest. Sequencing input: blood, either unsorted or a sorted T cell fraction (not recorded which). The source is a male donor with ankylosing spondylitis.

CDR3 protein: CSADGGNSTNEKLFF. The CDR3 DNA follows: TGCAGTGCAGATGGCGGCAATTCAACTAATGAAAAACTGTTTTTT. The gene calls are TRBV20-1 and TRBJ1-4, with D unresolved. With 6 bases removed from V and 0 bases from J, the gap between germline ends came to 14 bases. The CDR3 has 15 residues. Germline CDR1 reads DFQATT; CDR2 reads SNEGSKA (reference sequence).

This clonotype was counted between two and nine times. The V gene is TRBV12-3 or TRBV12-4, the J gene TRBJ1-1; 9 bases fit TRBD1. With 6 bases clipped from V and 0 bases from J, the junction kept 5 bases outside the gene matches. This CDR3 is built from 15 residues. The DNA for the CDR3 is TGTGCCAGCAGCCGGACAGGGGCGATGAACACTGAAGCTTTCTTT. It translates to CASSRTGAMNTEAFF.

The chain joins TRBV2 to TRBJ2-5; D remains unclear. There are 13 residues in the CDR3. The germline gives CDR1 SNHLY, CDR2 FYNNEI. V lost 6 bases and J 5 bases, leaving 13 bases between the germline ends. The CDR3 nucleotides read TGTGCCAGCAGCCCCGCCCGGCACGAGACCCAGTACTTC. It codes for CASSPARHETQYF. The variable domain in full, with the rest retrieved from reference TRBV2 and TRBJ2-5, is EPEVTQTPSHQVTQMGQEVILRCVPISNHLYFYWYRQILGQKVEFLVSFYNNEISEKSEIFDDQFSVERPDGSNFTLKIRSTKLEDSAMYFCASSPARHETQYFGPGTRLLVL.

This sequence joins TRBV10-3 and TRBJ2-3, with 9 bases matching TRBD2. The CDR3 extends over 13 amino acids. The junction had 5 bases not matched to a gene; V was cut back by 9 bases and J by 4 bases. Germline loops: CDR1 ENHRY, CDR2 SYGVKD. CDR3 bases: TGTGCCATGTCGGGACTAGCTGCAGATACGCAGTATTTT. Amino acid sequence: CAMSGLAADTQYF.

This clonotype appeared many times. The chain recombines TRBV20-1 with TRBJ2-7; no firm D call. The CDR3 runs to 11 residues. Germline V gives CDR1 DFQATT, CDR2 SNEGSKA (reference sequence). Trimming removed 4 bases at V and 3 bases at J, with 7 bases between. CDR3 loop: CSAMTGYEQYF. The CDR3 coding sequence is TGCAGTGCTATGACGGGCTACGAGCAGTACTTC.

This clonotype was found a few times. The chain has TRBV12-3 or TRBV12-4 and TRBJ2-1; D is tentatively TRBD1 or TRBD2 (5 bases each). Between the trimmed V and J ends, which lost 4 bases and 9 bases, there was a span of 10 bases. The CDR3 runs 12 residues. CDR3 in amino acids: CASSYGTVEQFF. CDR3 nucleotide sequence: TGTGCCAGCAGTTACGGGACGGTTGAGCAGTTCTTC.

DNA for the CDR3: TGCAGCGTTGATGAACAGGGGGCGTCCACTGGCTACACCTTC. Its translation is CSVDEQGASTGYTF. The chain links TRBV29-1 to TRBJ1-2; 9 bases map to TRBD1. Germline CDR1 and CDR2: SQVTM and ANQGSEA. With V trimmed by 3 bases and J by 7 bases, 9 bases remained unmatched. This CDR3 is built from 14 residues. Supplemented by reference TRBV29-1 and TRBJ1-2, the full variable domain reads SAVISQKPSRDICQRGTSLTIQCQVDSQVTMMFWYRQQPGQSLTLIATANQGSEATYESGFVIDKFPISRPNLTFSTLTVSNMSPEDSSIYLCSVDEQGASTGYTFGSGTRLTVV.

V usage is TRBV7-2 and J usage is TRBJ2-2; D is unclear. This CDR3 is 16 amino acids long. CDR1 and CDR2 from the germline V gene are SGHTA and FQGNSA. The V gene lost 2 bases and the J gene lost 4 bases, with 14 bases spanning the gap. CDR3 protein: CASSLPPAESTGELFF. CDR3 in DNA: TGTGCCAGCAGCTTACCCCCGGCGGAGAGCACCGGGGAGCTGTTTTTT.